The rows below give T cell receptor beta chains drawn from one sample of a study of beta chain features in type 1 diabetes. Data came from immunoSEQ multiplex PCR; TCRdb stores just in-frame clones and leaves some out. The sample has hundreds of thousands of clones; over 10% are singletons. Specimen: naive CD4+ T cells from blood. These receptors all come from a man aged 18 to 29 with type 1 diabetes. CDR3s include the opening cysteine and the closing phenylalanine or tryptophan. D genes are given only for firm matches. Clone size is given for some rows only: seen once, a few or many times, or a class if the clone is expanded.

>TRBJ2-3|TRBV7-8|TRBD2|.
CASSLEGGGAADTQYF
TGTGCCAGCAGCTTAGAAGGCGGGGGGGCCGCAGATACGCAGTATTTT
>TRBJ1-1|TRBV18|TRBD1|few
CASCLRTGGPNTEAFF
TGTGCCAGCTGTCTACGGACAGGGGGGCCGAACACTGAAGCTTTCTTT
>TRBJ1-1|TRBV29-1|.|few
CSVRDTDTEAFF
TGCAGCGTTCGAGATACAGATACTGAAGCTTTCTTT
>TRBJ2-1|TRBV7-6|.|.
CASSSSGAYNEQFF
.
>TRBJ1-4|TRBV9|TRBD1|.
CASSVARGNEKLFF
TGTGCCAGCAGCGTAGCCAGGGGGAATGAAAAACTGTTTTTT
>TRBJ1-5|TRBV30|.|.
CAWSAAGGINQPQHF
TGTGCCTGGAGTGCAGCCGGGGGAATTAATCAGCCCCAGCATTTT
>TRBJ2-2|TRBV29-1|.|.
CSAEGYGNTGELFF
TGCAGCGCGGAAGGTTACGGGAACACCGGGGAGCTGTTTTTT
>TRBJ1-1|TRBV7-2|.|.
CASSFSSTNTEAFF
TGTGCCAGCAGCTTTAGTTCGACAAACACTGAAGCTTTCTTT
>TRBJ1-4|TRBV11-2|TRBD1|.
CASSPYGQGEKLFF
TGTGCCAGCAGCCCCTACGGACAGGGCGAAAAACTGTTTTTT
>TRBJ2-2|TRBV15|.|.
CATTPEKSTGELFF
TGTGCCACCACTCCGGAAAAGTCCACCGGGGAGCTGTTTTTT
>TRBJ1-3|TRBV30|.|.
CAWISSGNTIYF
TGTGCCTGGATCTCCTCTGGAAACACCATATATTTT
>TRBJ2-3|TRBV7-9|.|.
CASSPRPGADTQYF
TGTGCCAGCAGCCCTAGGCCCGGGGCAGATACGCAGTATTTT
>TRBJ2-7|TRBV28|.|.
CASSLNWQSYEQYF
TGTGCCAGCAGTTTAAATTGGCAGAGCTACGAGCAGTACTTC
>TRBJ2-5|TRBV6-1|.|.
CASKILAPGTQYF
TGTGCCAGCAAAATCCTAGCGCCCGGGACCCAGTACTTC
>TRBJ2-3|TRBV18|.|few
CASSPIPTDTQYF
TGTGCCAGCTCGCCCATTCCCACAGATACGCAGTATTTT
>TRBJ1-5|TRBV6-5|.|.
CASSFTGDQPQHF
TGTGCCAGCAGTTTTACAGGAGATCAGCCCCAGCATTTT
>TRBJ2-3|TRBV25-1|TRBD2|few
CASSATSGDTQYF
TGTGCCAGCAGTGCGACTAGCGGGGATACGCAGTATTTT
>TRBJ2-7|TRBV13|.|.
CASSLGGAIHHSYEQYF
TGTGCCAGCAGCTTAGGGGGTGCGATACACCACTCCTACGAGCAGTACTTC
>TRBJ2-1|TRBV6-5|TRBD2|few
CASSYSSGGAVNEQFF
TGTGCCAGCAGTTACTCTAGCGGGGGGGCCGTCAATGAGCAGTTCTTC
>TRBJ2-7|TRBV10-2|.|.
CASSESYIVEQYF
TGCGCCAGCAGTGAGTCTTACATAGTCGAGCAGTACTTC
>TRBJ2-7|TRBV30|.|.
CVLQRRKSSYEQYF
TGTGTATTACAGCGGCGAAAGAGCTCCTACGAGCAGTACTTC
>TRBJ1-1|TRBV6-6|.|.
CASSTRTSEAFF
TGTGCCAGCAGTACCCGGACATCGGAAGCTTTCTTT
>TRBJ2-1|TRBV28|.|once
CASSRGNEQFF
TGTGCCAGCAGTAGAGGGAATGAGCAGTTCTTC
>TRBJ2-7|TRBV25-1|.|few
CASSEWAAHEQYF
TGTGCCAGCAGTGAATGGGCAGCCCACGAGCAGTACTTC
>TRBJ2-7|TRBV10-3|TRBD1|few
CAISEPDRGQHEQYF
TGTGCCATCAGTGAGCCGGACAGGGGCCAGCACGAGCAGTACTTC
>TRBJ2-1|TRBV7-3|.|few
CASSPLGGPRDEQFF
TGTGCCAGCAGCCCCCTAGGGGGGCCTCGGGATGAGCAGTTCTTC
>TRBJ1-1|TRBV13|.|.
CASSLGLGGPNTEAFF
TGTGCCAGCAGCTTAGGCCTCGGGGGGCCGAACACTGAAGCTTTCTTT
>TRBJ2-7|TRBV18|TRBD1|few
CASSKRQGNYEQYF
TGTGCCAGCTCAAAAAGACAGGGGAACTACGAGCAGTACTTC
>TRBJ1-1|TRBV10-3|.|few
CAISEPPRAFF
TGTGCCATCAGTGAGCCACCGAGGGCTTTCTTT
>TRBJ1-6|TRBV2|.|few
CASSAGVYSPLHF
TGTGCCAGCAGTGCAGGGGTGTACTCACCCCTCCACTTT
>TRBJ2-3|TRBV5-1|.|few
CASSLVSGGTDTQYF
TGCGCCAGCAGCTTGGTATCCGGCGGCACAGATACGCAGTATTTT
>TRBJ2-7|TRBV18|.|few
CASSPPGLDSYEQYF
TGTGCCAGCTCACCACCGGGTCTAGACTCCTACGAGCAGTACTTC
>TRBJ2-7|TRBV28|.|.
CASRWGLRTVGLYEQYF
TGTGCCAGCAGGTGGGGGTTGCGGACAGTCGGACTCTACGAGCAGTACTTC
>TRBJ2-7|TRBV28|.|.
CASSLWYEQYF
TGTGCCAGCAGTTTGTGGTACGAGCAGTACTTC
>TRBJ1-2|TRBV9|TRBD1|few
CASSPTGNYGYTF
TGTGCCAGCAGCCCGACAGGGAACTATGGCTACACCTTC
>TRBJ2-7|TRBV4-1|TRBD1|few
CASSHGTGNSYEQYF
TGCGCCAGCAGCCATGGGACAGGCAACTCCTACGAGCAGTACTTC
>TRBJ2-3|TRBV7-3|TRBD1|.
CASSRSGTGTDTQYF
TGTGCCAGCAGCCGATCCGGGACAGGCACAGATACGCAGTATTTT
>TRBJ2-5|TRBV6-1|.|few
CASSESGREEETQYF
TGTGCCAGCAGTGAATCGGGAAGGGAGGAAGAGACCCAGTACTTC
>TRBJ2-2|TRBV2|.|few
CASREILNTGELFF
TGTGCCAGCAGGGAAATTCTGAACACCGGGGAGCTGTTTTTT
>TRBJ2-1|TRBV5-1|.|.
CASSMQDNEQFF
TGCGCCAGCAGCATGCAGGACAATGAGCAGTTCTTC
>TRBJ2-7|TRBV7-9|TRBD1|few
CASSSTGSLTYEQYF
TGTGCCAGCAGCTCGACAGGGTCCCTAACCTACGAGCAGTACTTC
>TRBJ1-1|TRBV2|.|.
CASRGVGKNGAFF
TGTGCCAGCAGGGGGGTAGGGAAGAATGGGGCTTTCTTT
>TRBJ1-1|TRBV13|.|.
CASSLEGGRGTEAFF
TGTGCCAGCAGCTTAGAAGGCGGGCGGGGCACTGAAGCTTTCTTT
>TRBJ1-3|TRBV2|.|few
CASSAVSGSGNTIYF
TGTGCCAGCAGTGCGGTCTCGGGGTCTGGAAACACCATATATTTT
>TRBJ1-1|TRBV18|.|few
CASSKPPGDKAFF
TGTGCCAGCTCAAAACCCCCAGGGGACAAAGCTTTCTTT
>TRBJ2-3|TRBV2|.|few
CASSTGTYSTDTQYF
TGTGCCAGCAGCACCGGGACATACAGCACAGATACGCAGTATTTT
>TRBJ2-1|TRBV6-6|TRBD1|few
CASSYREPTGEQFF
TGTGCCAGCAGTTACCGCGAACCGACAGGGGAGCAGTTCTTC
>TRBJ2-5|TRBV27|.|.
CASSPTLLETQYF
TGTGCCAGCAGTCCCACTCTTCTAGAGACCCAGTACTTC